The source of this T cell receptor (beta chain) is a study of T cell repertoires in cytomegalovirus infection. Study context: Selection of CMV epitopes for the study included recently identified HLA-C-restricted and well-studied HLA-B-restricted ones.

Via MiXCR, TCRdb re-called the reads, giving one row per CDR3 protein. Among approximately 34,000 distinct CDR3 sequences listed, roughly half were seen once. There are many counts of this clonotype. Its specificity is not known. This receptor was obtained from a human donor in good health (CMV status not recorded). Some clones in this sample may be carry-over from other donors' samples. The sequencing used CD8+ T cells from cultured PBMCs, collected from culture after CMV antigen stimulation.

This CDR3 is CASSLEPGSIEQFF. DNA of the CDR3: TGTGCCAGCAGCTTAGAGCCCGGCTCGATAGAGCAGTTCTTC. This chain links TRBV7-2 with TRBJ2-1; D unclear. This CDR3 has 14 amino acids. Between the trimmed V and J ends, which lost 1 base and 10 bases, there was a span of 14 bases. Per the germline V gene, CDR1 is SGHTA and CDR2 is FQGNSA.